The sequence of this T cell receptor beta chain was determined in a study of cytotoxic CD8 clonotypes in ibrutinib-treated CLL. Study-wide results and limits: Private clonotypes, not public ones, expanded at ibrutinib response.

Looked up from germline, CDR1 is SGHAT and CDR2 is FQDESV (reference sequence). CDR3 length equals 15 residues. V shed 5 bases and J shed 0 bases, with 11 bases lying between them. As regards this clone: Its antigen is undetermined.

Using immunoSEQ multiplex PCR, the repertoire was profiled, and TCRdb retains in-frame clones only, with some absent. The sample lists 150,000 to 200,000 clones; more than 70% were seen once. The sample was PBMCs, taken at disease progression, from a patient treated with ibrutinib. The source of this sequence is a human donor with chronic lymphocytic leukemia. The genes are TRBV11-1 and TRBJ1-3; D gene unclear. CDR3 nucleotide sequence: TGTGCCAGCAGCCGTGACGTGTACTCTGGAAACACCATATATTTT. It is translated as CASSRDVYSGNTIYF.